This paragraph covers one T cell receptor (beta chain) sequence. The antigen remains undetermined. This sample stems from a study of cytomegalovirus exposure and HLA in healthy donors. The donors were members of the validation cohort, which comprised 90 to 150 subjects and was separate from the first cohort of roughly 700 subjects. The study's findings and limits: Some TCR beta chains (164 of them) were listed as cytomegalovirus-associated. The majority of TCR sequences were rare, yet some public TCRs appeared in many donors.

The repertoire was sequenced with immunoSEQ multiplex PCR; TCRdb's copy has only in-frame clones and lacks some. Here the sample spans some 56,000 clones, approximately 90% being singletons. The V gene's germline CDR1 is SGDLS and CDR2 YYNGEE. V shed 2 bases and J shed 4 bases, with 15 bases lying between them. The CDR3 extends over 15 amino acids. Sequenced material: PBMCs. The gene calls are TRBV9 and TRBJ2-5; possible D gene TRBD1, 5 bases. The receptor comes from a man in his late teens or twenties in good health and CMV-seronegative. Here the CDR3 reads CASSVDQGGLETQYF. For the CDR3, the DNA is TGTGCCAGCAGCGTTGATCAGGGTGGGTTAGAGACCCAGTACTTC.